This passage covers 28 T cell receptor beta chains from one sample sequenced in a study of T cells after yellow fever vaccination. TCRdb reanalysed the 5' RACE reads using MiXCR and keeps one entry per CDR3 protein. The profile shows about 300,000 distinct CDR3 sequences, under 9% of them singletons. The material sequenced was CD4+ T cells sorted from PBMCs, taken 5 days after the yellow fever booster vaccination. The origin of the receptors is a young man who received the YFV17D yellow fever vaccine.

This clonotype was seen more than once but under ten times. The rearrangement uses TRBV5-4 and TRBJ1-1, with TRBD1 matching 8 bases. Per the germline V gene, CDR1 is SGHNT and CDR2 is YYREEE (reference sequence). The J segment lost 5 bases and the V segment lost 3 bases, leaving 9 bases of the junction unmatched. The CDR3 sequence is 15 residues long. CDR3 region: CASSSGQGRRTEAFF. CDR3 bases: TGTGCCAGCAGCTCCGGACAGGGAAGGAGGACTGAAGCTTTCTTT. The full variable domain, in which reference TRBV5-4 and TRBJ1-1 provide the parts outside the CDR3, is ETGVTQSPTHLIKTRGQQVTLRCSSQSGHNTVSWYQQALGQGPQFIFQYYREEENGRGNFPPRFSGLQFPNYSSELNVNALELDDSALYLCASSSGQGRRTEAFFGQGTRLTVV.

At least ten counts were recorded for this clonotype. The gene calls are TRBV6-5 and TRBJ1-2; a weak D match, TRBD1 (5 bases). This CDR3 region has 15 residues. The ends were cut back, 3 bases at V and 4 bases at J, with 15 bases in the middle. CDR1 and CDR2 from the germline V gene are MNHEY and SVGAGI. The CDR3 DNA reads as TGTGCCAGCAGTTATATGGCAGGCGGGGGCTATGGCTACACCTTC. It translates to CASSYMAGGGYGYTF.

The rearrangement joins TRBV6-2 or TRBV6-3 to TRBJ1-4; a possible D gene is TRBD1 (5 bases). Germline CDR1 and CDR2: MNHEY and SVGEGT. CDR3 length: 13 amino acids. V shed 8 bases and J shed 11 bases, with 18 bases lying between them. This CDR3 is CASCTGFGTKLFF. CDR3 bases: TGTGCCAGCTGTACCGGTTTCGGGACGAAACTGTTTTTT.

In its sample, this clonotype was seen a few times. Here the CDR3 DNA reads TGTGCCAGCACCCAGGGGGCGCGGAATCAGCCCCAGCATTTT. Translated: CASTQGARNQPQHF. V gene TRBV6-2 or TRBV6-3 combines with J gene TRBJ1-5; 8 nucleotides align to TRBD1. The CDR3 totals 14 residues. V shed 7 bases, J shed 4 bases, and the junction held 6 bases outside the gene matches. The V gene's germline CDR1 is MNHEY and CDR2 SVGEGT.

This clonotype was seen repeatedly, ten times or more. This chain connects TRBV6-6 to TRBJ2-5, with TRBD2 as a possible D gene (7 bases). The germline CDR1 and CDR2 sequences are MNHNY and SVGAGI (reference sequence). Trimming removed 7 bases from V and 4 bases from J, with 13 bases in between. The CDR3 extends over 13 amino acids. CDR3 sequence: CASNAGAGETQYF. DNA for the CDR3: TGTGCCAGCAACGCGGGGGCGGGAGAGACCCAGTACTTC.

This clonotype was picked up a small number of times. This chain links TRBV14 with TRBJ2-5; the D gene is possibly TRBD2 (5 bases). Per the germline V gene, CDR1 is SGHDN and CDR2 is FVKESK. V lost 8 bases and J 5 bases, leaving 9 bases between the germline ends. This CDR3 spans 11 amino acids. Written as DNA, the CDR3 is TGTGCCAGCCCGGGCGGGGAGACCCAGTACTTC. Its translation is CASPGGETQYF.

The chain links TRBV12-3 or TRBV12-4 to TRBJ2-7; possible D gene TRBD1, 6 bases. V was cut by 5 bases and J by 9 bases, with 17 bases left in between. This CDR3 region has 13 residues. CDR3 bases: TGTGCCAGCAGTACCGGGTACAGGGTCGGGCAGTACTTC. Encoded protein: CASSTGYRVGQYF.

Comments on this clonotype: Germline is not matched at one junction end, which may reflect a read error. The rearrangement uses TRBV12-3 or TRBV12-4 and TRBJ2-7; 10 bases align to TRBD2. This CDR3 is built from 15 residues. This chain's CDR3 is CASSLAGAVYVGQYF. The CDR3 bases are TGTGCCAGCAGTCTAGCGGGGGCGGTCTACGTTGGGCAGTACTTC.

The chain is built from TRBV6-2 or TRBV6-3 and TRBJ1-1, with D maybe TRBD1 (5 bases). This CDR3 comprises 15 residues. Deletions cut 6 bases from V and 1 base from J, with 15 bases between. Germline assignment: CDR1 MNHEY and CDR2 SVGEGT. CDR3 in DNA: TGTGCCAGCAGGGGCCCGCAGGGCCAGAACACTGAAGCTTTCTTT. It codes for CASRGPQGQNTEAFF.

This chain uses TRBV12-3 or TRBV12-4 with TRBJ1-2; tentatively, D is TRBD1 (5 bases). This CDR3 contains 13 residues. Trimming stripped 6 bases from V and 7 bases from J, with 15 bases between. In nucleotides, the CDR3 is TGTGCCAGCAGCTCCGTCTGGGGCTTTGGCTACACCTTC. Its protein product is CASSSVWGFGYTF.

V and J are TRBV3-1 and TRBJ2-1; the D gene is possibly TRBD2 (5 bases). V lost 2 bases and J 0 bases, leaving 14 bases between the germline ends. This CDR3 region has 17 residues. Germline V gene lookup returns CDR1 LGHDT and CDR2 YNNKEL (reference sequence). The CDR3 loop reads CASSQRGLSRSYNEQFF. CDR3 nucleotide sequence: TGTGCCAGCAGCCAACGTGGACTTTCCCGCTCCTACAATGAGCAGTTCTTC.

Only a few counts were recorded for this clonotype. The rearrangement uses TRBV20-1 and TRBJ2-4; 9 bases fit TRBD2. The germline V gene has CDR1 DFQATT and CDR2 SNEGSKA (reference sequence). The CDR3 loop spans 14 amino acids. V shed 6 bases and J 3 bases; nucleotides not matched to a gene: 6. CDR3 bases: TGCAGTGCCGGCGGGGGGGCCGGCAAAAACATTCAGTACTTC. Its translation: CSAGGGAGKNIQYF.

This clonotype was seen at least ten times. The rearrangement joins TRBV7-9 to TRBJ1-1, with D unresolved. V gave up 5 bases and J gave up 5 bases, with 12 bases separating them. This CDR3 is built from 13 residues. CDR1 and CDR2 (germline): SEHNR, FQNEAQ (reference sequence). The CDR3 DNA is TGTGCCAGCAGCGAAGTGGCATATACTGAAGCTTTCTTT. Its protein is CASSEVAYTEAFF.

This clonotype has just a few counts. This chain links TRBV27 with TRBJ2-1, with 8 bases lining up with TRBD2. The V gene's germline CDR1 is MNHEY and CDR2 SMNVEV (reference sequence). The CDR3 consists of 14 residues. The V segment lost 6 bases and the J segment 9 bases; nucleotides outside the gene matches: 10. The CDR3 DNA sequence: TGTGCCAGCAGCCGGGAGGGGCCTCCGGGTGAGCAGTTCTTC. Translated: CASSREGPPGEQFF.

This clonotype was detected a few times. CDR3 loop: CASSPSGTTTDTQYF. The CDR3 DNA reads TGTGCCAGCAGCCCGAGTGGGACTACCACAGATACGCAGTATTTT. The rearrangement links TRBV7-9 to TRBJ2-3, with TRBD2 matching over 7 bases. The CDR3 length is 15 residues. Germline CDR1 and CDR2: SEHNR and FQNEAQ (reference sequence). V was clipped by 5 bases and J by 2 bases; unmatched bases: 7. Full variable domain (missing parts from reference TRBV7-9 and TRBJ2-3): DTGVSQNPRHKITKRGQNVTFRCDPISEHNRLYWYRQTLGQGPEFLTYFQNEAQLEKSRLLSDRFSAERPKGSFSTLEIQRTEQGDSAMYLCASSPSGTTTDTQYFGPGTRLTVL.

This clonotype showed up many times. The chain couples TRBV5-1 to TRBJ1-1, with 10 bases aligning to TRBD1. Per germline, CDR1 SGHRS and CDR2 YFSETQ. V shed 4 bases, J shed 1 base, and the junction held 10 bases outside the gene matches. This CDR3 region has 17 residues. The CDR3 loop is CASSTLGQGVENTEAFF. CDR3 coding DNA: TGCGCCAGCAGCACCCTCGGACAGGGGGTGGAGAACACTGAAGCTTTCTTT.

This clonotype was counted ten times or more. V and J are TRBV2 and TRBJ2-7; 7 nucleotides align to TRBD2. This CDR3 comprises 14 residues. Germline V lookup: CDR1 SNHLY, CDR2 FYNNEI. V lost 4 bases, J lost 0 bases, and 3 bases stayed unmatched. In DNA form, the CDR3 reads TGTGCCAGCAGTGGGCGCGGGAGCTCCTACGAGCAGTACGTC. It yields the protein CASSGRGSSYEQYV.

A few counts support this clonotype. The rearrangement joins TRBV28 to TRBJ2-7; D remains unclear. Germline V gene sequence: CDR1 MDHEN, CDR2 SYDVKM. The CDR3 consists of 12 residues. Trimming removed 4 bases at V and 7 bases at J, with 11 bases between. CDR3 loop: CASSSLYGEQYV. The CDR3 nucleotides are TGTGCCAGCAGTTCTTTGTACGGGGAGCAGTACGTC.

This clonotype was seen at least ten times. The gene calls are TRBV3-1 and TRBJ1-2; the D gene is possibly TRBD1 (6 bases). The CDR3 has 12 residues. The germline V gene encodes CDR1 LGHDT and CDR2 YNNKEL (reference sequence). Deletions cut 3 bases from V and 14 bases from J, with 16 bases between. The CDR3 spells CASSQTTGIATF. CDR3 bases: TGTGCCAGCAGCCAGACAACAGGGATAGCTACCTTC.

This clonotype was seen a few times. The rearrangement links TRBV3-1 to TRBJ1-1; no definite D call. CDR1 and CDR2 (germline): LGHDT, YNNKEL (reference sequence). The CDR3 is 12 residues long. The V and J ends lost 4 bases and 10 bases respectively, with 13 bases between them. CDR3: CASSLFKGGAFF. The DNA of the CDR3 is TGTGCCAGCAGCCTCTTCAAGGGAGGAGCTTTCTTT.

This clonotype was picked up a small number of times. The chain carries TRBV30 and TRBJ2-7; 9 positions agree with TRBD1. Looked up from germline, CDR1 is GTSNPN and CDR2 is SVGIG (reference sequence). Losses at the gene ends were 5 bases for V and 3 bases for J; bases not matched to a gene: 5. This CDR3 has 13 amino acids. In nucleotides, the CDR3 is TGTGCCTGGGGGGGACAGGGAATCTACGAGCAGTACTTC. It encodes CAWGGQGIYEQYF. Full variable domain (remainder filled in from reference TRBV30 and TRBJ2-7): SQTIHQWPATLVQPVGSPLSLECTVEGTSNPNLYWYRQAAGRGLQLLFYSVGIGQISSEVPQNLSASRPQDRQFILSSKKLLLSDSGFYLCAWGGQGIYEQYFGPGTRLTVT.

This clonotype was observed many times. This chain joins TRBV4-1 and TRBJ1-5; D is uncertain. Per the germline V gene, CDR1 is MGHRA and CDR2 is YSYEKL. CDR3 length: 13 residues. Trimming removed 0 bases at V and 2 bases at J, with 2 bases between. CDR3 loop: CASSQDGNQPQHF. The CDR3 coding sequence is TGCGCCAGCAGCCAAGACGGCAATCAGCCCCAGCATTTT.

The gene calls are TRBV10-3 and TRBJ2-1; D is uncertain. Trimming cost V 6 bases and J 9 bases, with 15 bases left between them. The CDR3 runs to 13 residues. CDR1 is ENHRY and CDR2 is SYGVKD in the germline V gene. CDR3 loop: CAISRSGVGEQFF. The CDR3 nucleotides read TGTGCCATCAGCCGTTCTGGGGTGGGTGAGCAGTTCTTC.

This chain joins TRBV29-1 and TRBJ1-4; D is ambiguous. The CDR3 sequence is 12 residues long. CDR1 is SQVTM and CDR2 is ANQGSEA in the germline V gene. V was pared by 7 bases and J by 4 bases, with 10 bases between. The CDR3 DNA sequence: TGCAGCGCTGGCCAGGTTAATGAAAAACTGTTTTTT. Its translation: CSAGQVNEKLFF.

Only a few counts were recorded for this clonotype. The chain couples TRBV5-1 to TRBJ1-1; possible D gene TRBD1, 6 bases. The CDR3 covers 15 residues. The V end was cut by 7 bases, the J end by 1 base, with 17 bases between. Germline V lookup: CDR1 SGHRS, CDR2 YFSETQ. CDR3 sequence reads: CASGDGGLGNTEAFF. CDR3 DNA: TGCGCCAGCGGGGACGGGGGGCTCGGGAACACTGAAGCTTTCTTT.

V gene TRBV20-1 combines with J gene TRBJ2-3; 9 nucleotides agree with TRBD2. The CDR3 is 14 amino acids. Germline CDR1 DFQATT, CDR2 SNEGSKA (reference sequence). CDR3 in DNA: TGCAGCAGTAGCGGGGGAACTAGCACAGATACGCAGTATTTT. Protein sequence: CSSSGGTSTDTQYF.

This chain uses TRBV20-1 with TRBJ1-1; D not resolved. This CDR3 region has 13 residues. V was clipped by 3 bases and J by 0 bases, with 8 bases between them. Germline V gene sequence: CDR1 DFQATT, CDR2 SNEGSKA (reference sequence). CDR3 sequence reads: CSARSGMNTEAFF. In nucleotides, the CDR3 is TGCAGTGCTAGGTCCGGTATGAACACTGAAGCTTTCTTT.

The chain carries TRBV29-1 and TRBJ1-1; D is undetermined. Germline V gene sequence: CDR1 SQVTM, CDR2 ANQGSEA. The CDR3 covers 15 residues. Trimming shortened V by 0 bases and J by 6 bases, and 17 bases separated the two germline ends. The CDR3 sequence: CSVEERFGVRPEAFF. The CDR3 bases are TGCAGCGTTGAAGAGAGATTTGGGGTACGACCTGAAGCTTTCTTT.